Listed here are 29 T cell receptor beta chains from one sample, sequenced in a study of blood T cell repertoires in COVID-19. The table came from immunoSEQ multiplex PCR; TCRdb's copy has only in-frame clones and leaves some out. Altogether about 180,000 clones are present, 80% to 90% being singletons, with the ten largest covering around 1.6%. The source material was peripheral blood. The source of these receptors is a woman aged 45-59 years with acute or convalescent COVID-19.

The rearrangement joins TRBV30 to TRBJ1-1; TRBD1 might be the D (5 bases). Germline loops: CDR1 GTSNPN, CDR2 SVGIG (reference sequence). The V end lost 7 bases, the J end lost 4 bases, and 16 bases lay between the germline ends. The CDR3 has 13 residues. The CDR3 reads CALDWGGSTEAFF. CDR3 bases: TGTGCCTTGGACTGGGGGGGTAGCACTGAAGCTTTCTTT.

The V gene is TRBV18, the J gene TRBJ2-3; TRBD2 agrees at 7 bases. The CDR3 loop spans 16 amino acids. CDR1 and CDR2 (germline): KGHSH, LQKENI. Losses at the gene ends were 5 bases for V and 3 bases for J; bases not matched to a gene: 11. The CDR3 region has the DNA TGTGCCAGCTCAGTGTACGGCGGGAGTAATACAGATACGCAGTATTTT. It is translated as CASSVYGGSNTDTQYF.

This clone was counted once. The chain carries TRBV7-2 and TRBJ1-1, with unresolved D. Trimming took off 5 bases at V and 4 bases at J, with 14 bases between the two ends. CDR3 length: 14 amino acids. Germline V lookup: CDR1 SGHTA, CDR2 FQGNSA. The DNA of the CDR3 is TGTGCCAGCAGCACTGGACTGACGAGCACTGAAGCTTTCTTT. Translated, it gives CASSTGLTSTEAFF. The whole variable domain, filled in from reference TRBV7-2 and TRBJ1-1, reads GAGVSQSPSNKVTEKGKDVELRCDPISGHTALYWYRQSLGQGLEFLIYFQGNSAPDKSGLPSDRFSAERTGGSVSTLTIQRTQQEDSAVYLCASSTGLTSTEAFFGQGTRLTVV.

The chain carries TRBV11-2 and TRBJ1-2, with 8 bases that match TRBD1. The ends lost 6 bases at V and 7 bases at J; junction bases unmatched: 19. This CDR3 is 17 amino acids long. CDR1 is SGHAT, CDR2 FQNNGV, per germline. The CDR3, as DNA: TGTGCCAGCAGTATCCAAGGTGGGCAGGGGGCGACGTTTGGCTACACCTTC. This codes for CASSIQGGQGATFGYTF.

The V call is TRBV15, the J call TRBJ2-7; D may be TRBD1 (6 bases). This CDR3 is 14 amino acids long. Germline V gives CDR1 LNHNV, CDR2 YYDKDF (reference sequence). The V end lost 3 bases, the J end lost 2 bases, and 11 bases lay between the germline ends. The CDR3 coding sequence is TGTGCCACCAGCAGCCGGGGACAAACCTACGAGCAGTACTTC. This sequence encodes CATSSRGQTYEQYF.

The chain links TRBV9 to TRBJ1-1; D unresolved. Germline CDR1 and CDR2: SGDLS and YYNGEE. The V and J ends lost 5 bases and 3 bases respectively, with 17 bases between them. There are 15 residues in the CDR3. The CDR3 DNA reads TGTGCCAGCAGACCCCCTAGAGGGCAGGACACTGAAGCTTTCTTT. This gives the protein CASRPPRGQDTEAFF.

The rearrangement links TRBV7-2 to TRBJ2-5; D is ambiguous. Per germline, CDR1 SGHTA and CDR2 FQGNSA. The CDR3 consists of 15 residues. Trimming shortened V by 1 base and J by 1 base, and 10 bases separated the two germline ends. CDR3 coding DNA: TGTGCCAGCAGCTTAGTTTCTACGCTCCAAGAGACCCAGTACTTC. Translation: CASSLVSTLQETQYF. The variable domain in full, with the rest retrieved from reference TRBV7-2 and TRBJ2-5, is GAGVSQSPSNKVTEKGKDVELRCDPISGHTALYWYRQSLGQGLEFLIYFQGNSAPDKSGLPSDRFSAERTGGSVSTLTIQRTQQEDSAVYLCASSLVSTLQETQYFGPGTRLLVL.

The CDR3 loop reads CASSKGSGRGPLQETQYF. DNA of the CDR3: TGTGCCAGTAGTAAGGGGAGCGGGAGAGGCCCACTCCAAGAGACCCAGTACTTC. The V call is TRBV19, the J call TRBJ2-5; 8 positions match TRBD2. CDR1 is LNHDA, CDR2 SQIVND, per germline (reference sequence). Losses at the gene ends were 4 bases for V and 1 base for J; bases not matched to a gene: 14. This CDR3 is 18 amino acids long.

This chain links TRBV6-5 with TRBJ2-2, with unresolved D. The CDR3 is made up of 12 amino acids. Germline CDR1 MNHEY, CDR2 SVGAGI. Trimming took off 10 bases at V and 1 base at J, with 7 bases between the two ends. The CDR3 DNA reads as TGTGCCACCTCCTGGAACACCGGGGAGCTGTTTTTT. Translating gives CATSWNTGELFF.

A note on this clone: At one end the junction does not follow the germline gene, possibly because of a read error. CDR3 DNA: TGTCCCAGCAGAAGGGGGGGGCTCTCCTACAATGAGCAGTTCTTC. This gives the protein CPSRRGGLSYNEQFF. The chain couples TRBV5-6 to TRBJ2-1, with D perhaps matching TRBD2 (7 bases). Germline CDR1 SGHDT, CDR2 YYEEEE. This CDR3 has 15 amino acids.

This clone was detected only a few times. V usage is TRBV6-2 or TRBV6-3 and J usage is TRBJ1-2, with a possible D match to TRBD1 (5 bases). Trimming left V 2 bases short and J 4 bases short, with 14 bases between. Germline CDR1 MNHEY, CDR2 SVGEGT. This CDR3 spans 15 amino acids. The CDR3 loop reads CASSYDRGRGYGYTF. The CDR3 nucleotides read TGTGCCAGCAGTTACGACAGAGGGAGGGGCTATGGCTACACCTTC.

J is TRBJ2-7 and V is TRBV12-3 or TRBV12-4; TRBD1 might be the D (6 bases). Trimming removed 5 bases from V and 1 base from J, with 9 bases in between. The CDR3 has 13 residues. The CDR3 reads CASSTDRSYEQYF. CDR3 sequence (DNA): TGTGCCAGCAGTACGGACAGATCCTACGAGCAGTACTTC.

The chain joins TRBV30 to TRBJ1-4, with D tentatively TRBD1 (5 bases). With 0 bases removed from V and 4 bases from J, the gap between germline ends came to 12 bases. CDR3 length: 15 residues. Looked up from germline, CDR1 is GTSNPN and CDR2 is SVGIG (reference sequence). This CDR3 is CAWSVRNRYNEKLFF. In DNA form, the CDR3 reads TGTGCCTGGAGTGTACGGAACAGGTATAATGAAAAACTGTTTTTT.

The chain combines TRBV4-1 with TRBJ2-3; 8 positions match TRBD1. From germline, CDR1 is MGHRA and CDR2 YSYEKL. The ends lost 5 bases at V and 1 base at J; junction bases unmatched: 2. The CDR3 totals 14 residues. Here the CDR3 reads CASSEQGGTDTQYF. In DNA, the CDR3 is TGCGCCAGCAGCGAACAGGGGGGCACAGATACGCAGTATTTT.

The CDR3 loop reads CALGHTTNEKLFF. CDR3 bases: TGTGCCCTGGGACATACAACTAATGAAAAACTGTTTTTT. The chain carries TRBV30 and TRBJ1-4; perhaps TRBD1 as D (6 bases). Germline-derived CDR1 and CDR2 are GTSNPN and SVGIG (reference sequence). This CDR3 has 13 residues. The germline V and J ends were trimmed by 8 bases and 0 bases, with 10 bases remaining between them.

The CDR3 DNA follows: TGTGCCACCAGGGGGGGGGCAAGTCAGCCCCAGCATTTT. Amino acids: CATRGGASQPQHF. The rearrangement uses TRBV24-1 and TRBJ1-5; tentative D call: TRBD1 (6 bases). In germline, CDR1 is KGHDR, CDR2 SFDVKD. The CDR3 loop spans 13 amino acids. Trimming took off 7 bases at V and 6 bases at J, with 12 bases between the two ends.

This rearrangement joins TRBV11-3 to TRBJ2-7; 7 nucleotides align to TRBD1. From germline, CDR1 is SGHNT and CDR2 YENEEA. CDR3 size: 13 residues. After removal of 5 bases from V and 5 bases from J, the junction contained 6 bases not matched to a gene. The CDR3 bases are TGTGCCAGCAGCCCCCCCGACAGGGACGAGCAGTACTTC. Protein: CASSPPDRDEQYF.

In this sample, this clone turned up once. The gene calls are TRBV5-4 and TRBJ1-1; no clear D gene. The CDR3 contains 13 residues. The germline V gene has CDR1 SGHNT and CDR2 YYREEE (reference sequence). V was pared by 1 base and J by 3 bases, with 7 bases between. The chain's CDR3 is CASSLTVDTEAFF. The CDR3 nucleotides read TGTGCCAGCAGCTTGACAGTAGACACTGAAGCTTTCTTT.

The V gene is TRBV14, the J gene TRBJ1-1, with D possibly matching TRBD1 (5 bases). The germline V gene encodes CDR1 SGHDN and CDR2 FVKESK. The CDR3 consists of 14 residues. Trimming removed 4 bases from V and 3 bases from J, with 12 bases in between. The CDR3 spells CASSPHGGYTEAFF. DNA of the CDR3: TGTGCCAGCAGCCCCCACGGGGGGTACACTGAAGCTTTCTTT.

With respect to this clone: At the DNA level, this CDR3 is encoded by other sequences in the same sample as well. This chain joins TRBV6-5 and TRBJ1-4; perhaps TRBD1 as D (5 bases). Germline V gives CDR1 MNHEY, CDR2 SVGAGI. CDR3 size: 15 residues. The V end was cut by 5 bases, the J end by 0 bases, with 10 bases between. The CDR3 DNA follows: TGTGCCAGCAGTCCAGGGACTGCAACTAATGAAAAACTGTTTTTT. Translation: CASSPGTATNEKLFF.

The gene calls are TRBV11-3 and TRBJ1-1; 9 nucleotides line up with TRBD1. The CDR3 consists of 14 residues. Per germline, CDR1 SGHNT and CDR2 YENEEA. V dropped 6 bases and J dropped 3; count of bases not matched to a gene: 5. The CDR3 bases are TGTGCCAGCAGGTTTGGACAGGGGTACACTGAAGCTTTCTTT. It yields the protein CASRFGQGYTEAFF.

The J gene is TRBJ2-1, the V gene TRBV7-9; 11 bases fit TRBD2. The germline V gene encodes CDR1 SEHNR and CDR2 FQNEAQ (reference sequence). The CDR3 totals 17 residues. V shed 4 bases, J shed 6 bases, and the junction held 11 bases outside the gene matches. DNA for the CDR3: TGTGCCAGCAGCTGGATGACACTAGCGGGAGTCGGCAATGAGCAGTTCTTC. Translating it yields CASSWMTLAGVGNEQFF. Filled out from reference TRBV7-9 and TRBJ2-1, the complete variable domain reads DTGVSQNPRHKITKRGQNVTFRCDPISEHNRLYWYRQTLGQGPEFLTYFQNEAQLEKSRLLSDRFSAERPKGSFSTLEIQRTEQGDSAMYLCASSWMTLAGVGNEQFFGPGTRLTVL.

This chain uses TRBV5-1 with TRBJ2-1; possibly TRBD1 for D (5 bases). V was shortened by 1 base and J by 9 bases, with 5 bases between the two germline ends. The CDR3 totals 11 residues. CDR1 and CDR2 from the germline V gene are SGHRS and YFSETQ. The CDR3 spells CASSLRGEQFF. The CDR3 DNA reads TGCGCCAGCAGCTTGAGGGGTGAGCAGTTCTTC. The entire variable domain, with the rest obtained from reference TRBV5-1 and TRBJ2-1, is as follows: KAGVTQTPRYLIKTRGQQVTLSCSPISGHRSVSWYQQTPGQGLQFLFEYFSETQRNKGNFPGRFSGRQFSNSRSEMNVSTLELGDSALYLCASSLRGEQFFGPGTRLTVL.

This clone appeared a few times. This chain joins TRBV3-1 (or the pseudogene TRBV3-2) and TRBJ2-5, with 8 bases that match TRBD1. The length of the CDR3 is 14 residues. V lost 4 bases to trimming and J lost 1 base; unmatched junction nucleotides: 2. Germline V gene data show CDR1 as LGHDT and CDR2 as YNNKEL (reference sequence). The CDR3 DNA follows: TGTGCCAGCAGCCGCGGGACAGGCCAAGAGACCCAGTACTTC. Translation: CASSRGTGQETQYF.

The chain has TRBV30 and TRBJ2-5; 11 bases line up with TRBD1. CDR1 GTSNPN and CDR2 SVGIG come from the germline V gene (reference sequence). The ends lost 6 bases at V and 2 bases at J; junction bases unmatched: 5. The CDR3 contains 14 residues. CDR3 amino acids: CACEDRGRQETQYF. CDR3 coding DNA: TGTGCCTGTGAGGACAGGGGGCGGCAAGAGACCCAGTACTTC. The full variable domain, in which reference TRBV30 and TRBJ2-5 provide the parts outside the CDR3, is SQTIHQWPATLVQPVGSPLSLECTVEGTSNPNLYWYRQAAGRGLQLLFYSVGIGQISSEVPQNLSASRPQDRQFILSSKKLLLSDSGFYLCACEDRGRQETQYFGPGTRLLVL.

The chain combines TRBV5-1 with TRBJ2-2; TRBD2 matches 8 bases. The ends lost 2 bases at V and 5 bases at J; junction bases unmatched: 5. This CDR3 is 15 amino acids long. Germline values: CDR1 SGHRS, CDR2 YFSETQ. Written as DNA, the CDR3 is TGCGCCAGCAGCTTTACTAGCGGAAATACCGGGGAGCTGTTTTTT. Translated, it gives CASSFTSGNTGELFF.

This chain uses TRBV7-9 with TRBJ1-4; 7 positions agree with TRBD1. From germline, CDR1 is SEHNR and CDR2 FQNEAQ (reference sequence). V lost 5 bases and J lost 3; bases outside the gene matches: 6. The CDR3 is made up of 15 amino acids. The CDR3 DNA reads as TGTGCCAGCAGCCCAAGGGACAGTTCTAATGAAAAACTGTTTTTT. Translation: CASSPRDSSNEKLFF.

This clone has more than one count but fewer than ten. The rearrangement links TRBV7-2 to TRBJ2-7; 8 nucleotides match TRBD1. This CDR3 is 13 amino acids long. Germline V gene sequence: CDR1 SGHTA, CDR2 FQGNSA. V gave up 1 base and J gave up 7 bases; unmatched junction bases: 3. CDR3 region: CASSLGDRLEQYF. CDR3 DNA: TGTGCCAGCAGCTTAGGGGACAGGTTGGAGCAGTACTTC.

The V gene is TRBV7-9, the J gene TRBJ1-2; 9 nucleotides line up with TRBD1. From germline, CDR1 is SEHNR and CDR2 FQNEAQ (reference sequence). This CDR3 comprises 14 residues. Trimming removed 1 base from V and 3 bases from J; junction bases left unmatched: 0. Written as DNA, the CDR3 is TGTGCCAGCAGCTTAGGACAGGGGGACTATGGCTACACCTTC. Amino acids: CASSLGQGDYGYTF.